The clone carrying this TCR beta chain has a handful of counts. No antigen is known for it. The germline V gene has CDR1 SGHKS and CDR2 YYEKEE (reference sequence). The V end was cut by 0 bases, the J end by 2 bases, with 9 bases between. This CDR3 has 14 residues. This record belongs to a study of OX40 agonist ivuxolimab in advanced cancers. Study as a whole: A diagnosis of hepatocellular carcinoma, melanoma, renal cell or head and neck cancer was present in dose-escalation patients.

The study, taken as a whole, reports: There were, on average, more expanded clones in CD8+ T cells than in CD4+.

Assay used: immunoSEQ multiplex PCR; TCRdb lists only in-frame clones, some missing. The sample comprises tens of thousands of clones, roughly four fifths of which are singletons, and 20% rests with the top ten. The V and J genes are TRBV5-5 and TRBJ2-7; D tentatively reads TRBD1 or TRBD2 (6 bases each). The sequencing here drew on CD4+ or CD8+ T cells sorted from blood, taken in a trial of the OX40 agonist ivuxolimab. The TCR was taken from an adult with an advanced solid tumor such as melanoma, head and neck, liver or kidney cancer. CDR3 residues: CASSLAGATYEQYF. The DNA of the CDR3 is TGTGCCAGCAGCTTGGCGGGGGCTACCTACGAGCAGTACTTC.